These 21 T cell receptor beta chains share one sample of origin, sequenced in a study of T cells in tuberculosis. Sequenced by immunoSEQ multiplex PCR; TCRdb stores in-frame clones only, minus some. The sample yields roughly 30,000 clones, about nine tenths seen once. Source material: PBMCs. The receptors derive from a donor between 5 and 29 years old with latent tuberculosis or without tuberculosis infection.

The chain has TRBV7-2 and TRBJ2-2; D not resolved. Trimming removed 1 base from V and 1 base from J, with 13 bases in between. This CDR3 is 17 amino acids long. Germline V lookup: CDR1 SGHTA, CDR2 FQGNSA. The CDR3 DNA reads as TGTGCCAGCAGCTTAGTGGAGTATGAGCGGAACACCGGGGAGCTGTTTTTT. This codes for CASSLVEYERNTGELFF.

The rearrangement links TRBV29-1 to TRBJ1-1; TRBD1 is a possible D gene (5 bases). Trimming shortened V by 6 bases and J by 8 bases, and 19 bases separated the two germline ends. Germline assignment: CDR1 SQVTM and CDR2 ANQGSEA. This CDR3 comprises 13 residues. The CDR3 nucleotides read TGCAGCGTCAAATTTGAATTTTGGACAGAAGCTTTCTTT. Translated: CSVKFEFWTEAFF.

This clone was counted a few times. This sequence joins TRBV7-9 and TRBJ2-7; TRBD1 aligns across 9 bases. V lost 4 bases and J lost 3; bases outside the gene matches: 7. There are 15 residues in the CDR3. The germline V gene encodes CDR1 SEHNR and CDR2 FQNEAQ (reference sequence). The CDR3 bases are TGTGCCAGCAGCTCTACCGGGACAGGGATCTACGAGCAGTACTTC. Encoded protein: CASSSTGTGIYEQYF.

The J gene is TRBJ2-1, the V gene TRBV19, with TRBD1 matching over 8 bases. Losses at the gene ends were 9 bases for V and 0 bases for J; bases not matched to a gene: 4. The CDR3 has 14 amino acids. Germline values: CDR1 LNHDA, CDR2 SQIVND (reference sequence). CDR3 sequence (DNA): TGTGCCAGCAGGACAGGGAGCTCCTACAATGAGCAGTTCTTC. Its translation: CASRTGSSYNEQFF.

This clone was picked up one time. The J gene is TRBJ2-1, the V gene TRBV15; 10 positions match TRBD2. Germline lookup yields CDR1 LNHNV and CDR2 YYDKDF (reference sequence). This CDR3 is 16 amino acids long. V lost 1 base and J lost 5; bases outside the gene matches: 5. The CDR3 reads CATSRVAGGLDNEQFF. For the CDR3, the DNA is TGTGCCACCAGCAGAGTAGCGGGAGGTTTGGACAATGAGCAGTTCTTC.

The chain links TRBV18 to TRBJ2-3; D gene unclear. Trimming removed 3 bases at V and 0 bases at J, with 10 bases between. The CDR3 covers 15 residues. Germline values: CDR1 KGHSH, CDR2 LQKENI. The CDR3: CASSPGETSTDTQYF. The CDR3 DNA follows: TGTGCCAGCTCACCTGGAGAGACTAGCACAGATACGCAGTATTTT.

The gene calls are TRBV10-1 and TRBJ2-3; a weak D match, TRBD2 (5 bases). Per the germline V gene, CDR1 is WNHNN and CDR2 is SYGVQD (reference sequence). This CDR3 comprises 19 residues. The V end was cut by 7 bases, the J end by 2 bases, with 28 bases between. The CDR3 region is CASKPLKSVCGSPTDTQYF. DNA for the CDR3: TGCGCCAGCAAACCCCTAAAGTCGGTCTGTGGGAGCCCCACAGATACGCAGTATTTT.

The rearrangement links TRBV7-2 to TRBJ1-2; D not resolved. Trimming cost V 2 bases and J 5 bases, with 6 bases left between them. The CDR3 runs to 12 residues. Germline CDR1 SGHTA, CDR2 FQGNSA. CDR3 region: CASSLPGYGYTF. DNA for the CDR3: TGTGCCAGCAGCTTACCGGGATATGGCTACACCTTC.

This clone was detected only once. This chain links TRBV30 with TRBJ2-5; D call uncertain. CDR1 GTSNPN and CDR2 SVGIG come from the germline V gene (reference sequence). The CDR3 totals 12 residues. The V and J ends lost 4 bases and 2 bases respectively, with 8 bases between them. The CDR3 reads CAWTSGQETQYF. Written as DNA, the CDR3 is TGTGCCTGGACCTCCGGGCAAGAGACCCAGTACTTC.

This clone has just one count. J is TRBJ2-4 and V is TRBV4-1; unclear D gene. V lost 1 base to trimming and J lost 0 bases, with 10 bases between them. Germline V gives CDR1 MGHRA, CDR2 YSYEKL. The CDR3 has 16 residues. The DNA for the CDR3 is TGCGCCAGCAGCCAAGGGTCAGGCCTAGCCAAAAACATTCAGTACTTC. Amino acid sequence: CASSQGSGLAKNIQYF.

V gene TRBV7-2 combines with J gene TRBJ1-6; weak D call: TRBD1 (5 bases). The CDR3 consists of 15 residues. The germline V gene has CDR1 SGHTA and CDR2 FQGNSA. V lost 1 base and J lost 6, with 10 bases in between. The CDR3 DNA reads as TGTGCCAGCAGCTTAGATCCAGGGTTTAATTCACCCCTCCACTTT. As protein: CASSLDPGFNSPLHF. The full variable domain, completed using reference TRBV7-2 and TRBJ1-6, is GAGVSQSPSNKVTEKGKDVELRCDPISGHTALYWYRQSLGQGLEFLIYFQGNSAPDKSGLPSDRFSAERTGGSVSTLTIQRTQQEDSAVYLCASSLDPGFNSPLHFGNGTRLTVT.

The V call is TRBV30, the J call TRBJ1-2; tentative D call: TRBD1 (5 bases). This CDR3 is 15 amino acids long. The germline V and J ends were trimmed by 2 bases and 1 base, with 14 bases remaining between them. CDR1 GTSNPN and CDR2 SVGIG come from the germline V gene (reference sequence). The CDR3 region is CAWSYGTHLNYGYTF. The CDR3, as DNA: TGTGCCTGGAGTTACGGGACTCACCTTAACTATGGCTACACCTTC. Full variable domain (missing parts from reference TRBV30 and TRBJ1-2): SQTIHQWPATLVQPVGSPLSLECTVEGTSNPNLYWYRQAAGRGLQLLFYSVGIGQISSEVPQNLSASRPQDRQFILSSKKLLLSDSGFYLCAWSYGTHLNYGYTFGSGTRLTVV.

This chain connects TRBV4-2 to TRBJ2-7; perhaps TRBD1 as D (6 bases). Trimming stripped 0 bases from V and 3 bases from J, with 9 bases between. This CDR3 spans 14 amino acids. Germline V lookup: CDR1 LGHNA, CDR2 YNFKEQ. CDR3 sequence: CASSQDLQGYEQYF. The CDR3 DNA sequence: TGTGCCAGCAGCCAAGATTTACAGGGCTACGAGCAGTACTTC.

The table lists this clone with a few counts. The V gene is TRBV5-8, the J gene TRBJ2-3; 8 nucleotides agree with TRBD1. J lost 5 bases, V lost 4 bases, and 9 bases had no gene match. The germline CDR1 and CDR2 sequences are SGHTS and YDEGEE. The CDR3 covers 15 residues. The CDR3 reads CASSDLTGVGDTQYF. DNA of the CDR3: TGTGCCAGCAGCGACCTGACAGGGGTCGGAGATACGCAGTATTTT. Complete variable domain (other parts from reference TRBV5-8 and TRBJ2-3): EAGVTQSPTHLIKTRGQQATLRCSPISGHTSVYWYQQALGLGLQFLLWYDEGEERNRGNFPPRFSGRQFPNYSSELNVNALELEDSALYLCASSDLTGVGDTQYFGPGTRLTVL.

This clone was recorded only once. The V and J genes are TRBV9 and TRBJ2-3; D uncertain. V lost 4 bases and J 2 bases, leaving 8 bases between the germline ends. Germline loops: CDR1 SGDLS, CDR2 YYNGEE. The CDR3 is 13 residues long. The CDR3 nucleotides read TGTGCCAGCAGCTCCCCCAACACAGATACGCAGTATTTT. Protein sequence: CASSSPNTDTQYF.

This chain connects TRBV7-2 to TRBJ2-7; D remains unclear. In germline, CDR1 is SGHTA, CDR2 FQGNSA. The CDR3 extends over 13 amino acids. Trimming took off 5 bases at V and 4 bases at J, with 12 bases between the two ends. The CDR3 loop reads CASSPGLGYEQYF. The CDR3 DNA follows: TGTGCCAGCAGCCCGGGTTTAGGATACGAGCAGTACTTC.

Only one count was recorded for this clone. The chain has TRBV27 and TRBJ2-2, with 7 positions matching TRBD2. Germline CDR1 is MNHEY and CDR2 is SMNVEV (reference sequence). The CDR3 length is 14 residues. The V gene end was trimmed by 6 bases and the J gene end by 4 bases; junction bases not matched to a gene: 5. The CDR3 is CASRIPGGTGELFF. The CDR3 DNA sequence: TGTGCCAGCAGAATCCCGGGGGGCACCGGGGAGCTGTTTTTT.

This chain joins TRBV5-5 and TRBJ2-1; D perhaps matches TRBD2 (6 bases). V lost 8 bases and J lost 6, with 15 bases in between. This CDR3 is built from 13 residues. Germline-derived CDR1 and CDR2 are SGHKS and YYEKEE (reference sequence). DNA of the CDR3: TGTGCCAGTCGGGCGGGGTCTGGCAATGAGCAGTTCTTC. Translation gives CASRAGSGNEQFF.

The V call is TRBV25-1, the J call TRBJ1-5, with no clear D. V was shortened by 3 bases and J by 2 bases, with 11 bases between the two germline ends. The CDR3 has 15 residues. Germline CDR1 and CDR2: MGHDK and SYGVNS. Written as DNA, the CDR3 is TGTGCCAGCAGTGAGACGGGGAGCGGCAATCAGCCCCAGCATTTT. It is translated as CASSETGSGNQPQHF.

V and J are TRBV5-4 and TRBJ1-5; maybe TRBD1 (5 bases). The ends were cut back, 6 bases at V and 14 bases at J, with 24 bases in the middle. The germline V gene has CDR1 SGHNT and CDR2 YYREEE (reference sequence). CDR3 size: 14 residues. The CDR3 is CASTKDGGFDEEHF. The CDR3 coding sequence is TGTGCCAGCACCAAGGACGGGGGATTCGACGAAGAGCATTTT.

The chain is built from TRBV5-1 and TRBJ2-3, with D perhaps matching TRBD1 (6 bases). The V end was cut by 4 bases, the J end by 5 bases, with 17 bases between. The CDR3 spans 15 residues. Germline V lookup: CDR1 SGHRS, CDR2 YFSETQ. CDR3 sequence reads: CASSMGGGPIDTQYF. The CDR3 DNA sequence: TGCGCCAGCAGCATGGGTGGGGGCCCGATAGATACGCAGTATTTT.